This TCR beta chain was sequenced in a study of T-cell memory formation after mild COVID-19. Whole-study context: Largely donor-specific TCR clusters were found.

The study's findings and limits: Among CD4+ contracting clones, most were CM and EM, and CD8+ ones EMRA. A balance of CD4 and CD8 characterized clones contracting day 15 to 85, whereas later expanders leaned CD4+.

Between the trimmed V and J ends, which lost 0 bases and 4 bases, there was a span of 10 bases. CDR3 length: 14 amino acids. Germline CDR1 reads LGHNA; CDR2 reads YSLEER. A remark on this clonotype: The antigen is not known.

TCRdb redid the calling of the 5' RACE reads with MiXCR, one entry per CDR3 protein. The sample holds about 350,000 distinct CDR3 sequences; more than 20% are singletons and the top ten take over 20%. The genes are TRBV4-3 and TRBJ2-7; the D gene is possibly TRBD1 (6 bases). Source material: PBMCs or a T cell subset sorted from them (not recorded which). This sequence originates from a man younger than 35 who had mild COVID-19 (a few samples of this study predate the infection). Cell type and time point are not known. In DNA, the CDR3 is TGCGCCAGCAGCCAAGATTTGGGGGCGTACGAGCAGTACTTC. Amino acids: CASSQDLGAYEQYF.